These 10 T cell receptor beta chains were all obtained from the same sample, sequenced in a study of blood T cell repertoires in COVID-19. Produced via immunoSEQ multiplex PCR; TCRdb's table is partial and in-frame only. The table lists 95,000 to 110,000 clones, about nine tenths of them singletons. The sample comprised peripheral blood. These receptors all stem from a man between 50 and 59 years old with active or convalescent COVID-19.

V is TRBV7-8 and J is TRBJ2-7; D is possibly TRBD2 (6 bases). The CDR3 runs to 14 residues. Trimming removed 5 bases at V and 6 bases at J, with 17 bases between. Germline CDR1 SGHVS, CDR2 FQNEAQ. The CDR3 DNA follows: TGTGCCAGCAGCCCCCGGGACTCCCGCCGCGAGCAGTACTTC. Translated, it gives CASSPRDSRREQYF.

V usage is TRBV6-5 and J usage is TRBJ1-2; 7 bases are shared with TRBD1. V was pared by 11 bases and J by 7 bases, with 7 bases of the junction left unmatched. The CDR3 spans 11 residues. CDR1 is MNHEY and CDR2 is SVGAGI in the germline V gene. CDR3 DNA: TGTGCCGTACAGGGGACTCCTGGCTACACCTTC. Its protein product is CAVQGTPGYTF.

The chain has TRBV6-5 and TRBJ2-7; 7 nucleotides agree with TRBD1. Germline assignment: CDR1 MNHEY and CDR2 SVGAGI. The CDR3 extends over 14 amino acids. The junction had 3 bases not matched to a gene; V was cut back by 2 bases and J by 2 bases. The CDR3 DNA reads as TGTGCCAGCAGTTACACGACAGGGACCTACGAGCAGTACTTC. Protein sequence: CASSYTTGTYEQYF.

V usage is TRBV30 and J usage is TRBJ1-3; D gene ambiguous. Trimming shortened V by 8 bases and J by 4 bases, and 18 bases separated the two germline ends. The CDR3 has 14 amino acids. The germline V gene has CDR1 GTSNPN and CDR2 SVGIG (reference sequence). This chain's CDR3 is CAAKRRVAGNTIYF. The CDR3 coding sequence is TGTGCCGCCAAGCGGCGGGTCGCGGGAAACACCATATATTTT.

The chain uses TRBV28 and TRBJ2-2; 11 bases match TRBD2. CDR3 length: 18 amino acids. V dropped 2 bases and J dropped 5; count of bases not matched to a gene: 10. Germline CDR1 and CDR2: MDHEN and SYDVKM. CDR3 loop: CASSLGSGRASWTGELFF. As DNA, the CDR3 is TGTGCCAGCAGTTTAGGTAGCGGGAGGGCCTCTTGGACCGGGGAGCTGTTTTTT.

The chain links TRBV19 to TRBJ1-5; TRBD1 agrees at 8 bases. The V segment lost 2 bases and the J segment 4 bases; nucleotides outside the gene matches: 1. The CDR3 is 14 amino acids. Germline CDR1 and CDR2: LNHDA and SQIVND (reference sequence). This chain's CDR3 is CASSITGGNQPQHF. DNA for the CDR3: TGTGCCAGTAGTATAACAGGGGGTAATCAGCCCCAGCATTTT.

The rearrangement uses TRBV10-3 and TRBJ2-2; perhaps TRBD1 as D (5 bases). The CDR3 sequence is 14 residues long. Germline CDR1 ENHRY, CDR2 SYGVKD. V lost 7 bases and J 2 bases, leaving 11 bases between the germline ends. The CDR3 reads CAINLQGNTGELFF. The CDR3 DNA sequence: TGTGCCATCAATCTCCAGGGTAACACCGGGGAGCTGTTTTTT.

The CDR3 DNA reads as TGTGCCAGCAGTCCAAGCGGAGCGAGGACCGGGGAGCTGTTTTTT. Protein product: CASSPSGARTGELFF. The genes are TRBV6-2 or TRBV6-3 and TRBJ2-2; D is perhaps TRBD2 (5 bases). The V gene lost 5 bases and the J gene lost 5 bases, with 15 bases spanning the gap. The CDR3 contains 15 residues. The V gene's germline CDR1 is MNHEY and CDR2 SVGEGT.

Only one count was recorded for this clone. Here the CDR3 reads CASSISGERSPLHF. CDR3 sequence (DNA): TGTGCCAGTAGTATATCGGGGGAACGGTCACCCCTCCACTTT. The chain recombines TRBV19 with TRBJ1-6, with a tentative D call TRBD1 (5 bases). Trimming removed 2 bases from V and 10 bases from J, with 12 bases in between. From germline, CDR1 is LNHDA and CDR2 SQIVND (reference sequence). The CDR3 has 14 residues.

The chain joins TRBV28 to TRBJ1-1; D unresolved. Trimming cost V 5 bases and J 6 bases, with 10 bases left between them. The CDR3 covers 12 residues. Germline CDR1 is MDHEN and CDR2 is SYDVKM. The CDR3 sequence: CASSEMVAEAFF. The CDR3 nucleotides are TGTGCCAGCAGTGAGATGGTCGCTGAAGCTTTCTTT.